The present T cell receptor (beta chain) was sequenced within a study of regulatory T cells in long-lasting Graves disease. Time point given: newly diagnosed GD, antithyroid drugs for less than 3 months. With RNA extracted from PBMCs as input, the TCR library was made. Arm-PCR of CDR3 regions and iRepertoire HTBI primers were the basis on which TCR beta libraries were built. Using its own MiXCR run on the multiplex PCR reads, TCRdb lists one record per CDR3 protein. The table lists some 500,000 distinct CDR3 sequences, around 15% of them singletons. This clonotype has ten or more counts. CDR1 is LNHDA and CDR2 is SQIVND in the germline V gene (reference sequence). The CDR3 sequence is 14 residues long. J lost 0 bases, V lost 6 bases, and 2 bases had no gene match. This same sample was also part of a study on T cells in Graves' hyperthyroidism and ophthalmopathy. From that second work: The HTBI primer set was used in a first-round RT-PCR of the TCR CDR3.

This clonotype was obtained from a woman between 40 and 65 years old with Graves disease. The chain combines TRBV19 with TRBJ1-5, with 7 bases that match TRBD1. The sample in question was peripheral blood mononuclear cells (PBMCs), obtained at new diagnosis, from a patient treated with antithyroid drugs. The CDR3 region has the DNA TGTGCCAGTAGACAGGGGCTTAGCAATCAGCCCCAGCATTTT. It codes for CASRQGLSNQPQHF.